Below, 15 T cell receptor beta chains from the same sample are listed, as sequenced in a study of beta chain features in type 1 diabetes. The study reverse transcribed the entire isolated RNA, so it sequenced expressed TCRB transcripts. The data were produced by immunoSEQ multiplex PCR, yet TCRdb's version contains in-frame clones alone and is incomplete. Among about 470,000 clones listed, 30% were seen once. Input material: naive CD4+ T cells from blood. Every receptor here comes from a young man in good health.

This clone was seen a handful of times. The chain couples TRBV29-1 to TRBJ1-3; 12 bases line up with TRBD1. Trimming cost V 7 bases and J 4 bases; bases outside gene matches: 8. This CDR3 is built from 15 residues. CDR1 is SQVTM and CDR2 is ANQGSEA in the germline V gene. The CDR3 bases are TGCAGCGCCGGACGAGGGACAGGGGGCGGAAACACCATATATTTT. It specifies CSAGRGTGGGNTIYF. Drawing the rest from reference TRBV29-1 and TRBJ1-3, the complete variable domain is SAVISQKPSRDICQRGTSLTIQCQVDSQVTMMFWYRQQPGQSLTLIATANQGSEATYESGFVIDKFPISRPNLTFSTLTVSNMSPEDSSIYLCSAGRGTGGGNTIYFGEGSWLTVV.

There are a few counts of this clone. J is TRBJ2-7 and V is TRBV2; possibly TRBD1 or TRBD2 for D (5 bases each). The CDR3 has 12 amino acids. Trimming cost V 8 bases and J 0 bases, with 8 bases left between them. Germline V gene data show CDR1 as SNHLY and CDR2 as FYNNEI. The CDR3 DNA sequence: TGTGCCAGCCGGGACCGCTCCTACGAGCAGTACTTC. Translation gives CASRDRSYEQYF.

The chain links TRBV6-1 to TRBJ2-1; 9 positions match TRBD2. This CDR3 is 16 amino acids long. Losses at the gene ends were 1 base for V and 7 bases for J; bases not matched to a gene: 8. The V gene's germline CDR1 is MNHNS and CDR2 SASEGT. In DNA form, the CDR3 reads TGTGCCAGCAGTGAAGTTGGGCGGGAGGGCCGTAATGAGCAGTTCTTC. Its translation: CASSEVGREGRNEQFF.

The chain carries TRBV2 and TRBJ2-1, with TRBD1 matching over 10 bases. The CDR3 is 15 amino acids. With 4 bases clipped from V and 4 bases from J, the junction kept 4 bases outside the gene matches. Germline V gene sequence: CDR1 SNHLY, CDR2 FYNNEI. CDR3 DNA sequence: TGTGCCAGCAGTGCTCAGGGACAGGGGTACAATGAGCAGTTCTTC. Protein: CASSAQGQGYNEQFF.

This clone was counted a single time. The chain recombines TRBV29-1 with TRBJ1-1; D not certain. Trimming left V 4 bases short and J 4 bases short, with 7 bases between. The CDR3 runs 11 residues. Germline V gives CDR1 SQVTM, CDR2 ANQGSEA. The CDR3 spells CSVGASTEAFF. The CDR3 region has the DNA TGCAGCGTTGGAGCATCCACTGAAGCTTTCTTT.

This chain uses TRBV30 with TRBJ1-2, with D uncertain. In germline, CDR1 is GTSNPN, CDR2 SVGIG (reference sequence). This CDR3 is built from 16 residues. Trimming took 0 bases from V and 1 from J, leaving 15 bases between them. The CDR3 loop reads CAWSVGFRTFNYGYTF. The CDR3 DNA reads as TGTGCCTGGAGTGTTGGATTCAGGACTTTTAACTATGGCTACACCTTC.

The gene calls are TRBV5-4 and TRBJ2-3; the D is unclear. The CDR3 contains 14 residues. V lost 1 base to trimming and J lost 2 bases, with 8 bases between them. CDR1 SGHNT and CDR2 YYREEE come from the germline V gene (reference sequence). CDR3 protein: CASSLSYSTDTQYF. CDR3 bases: TGTGCCAGCAGCTTGTCTTACTCCACAGATACGCAGTATTTT.

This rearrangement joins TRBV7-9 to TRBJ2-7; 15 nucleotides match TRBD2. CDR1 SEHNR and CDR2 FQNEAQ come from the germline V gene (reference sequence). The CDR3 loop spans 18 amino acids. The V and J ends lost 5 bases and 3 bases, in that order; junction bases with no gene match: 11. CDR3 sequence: CASSGQGTSGRTHYEQYF. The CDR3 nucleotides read TGTGCCAGCAGCGGTCAGGGGACTAGCGGGAGGACTCACTACGAGCAGTACTTC.

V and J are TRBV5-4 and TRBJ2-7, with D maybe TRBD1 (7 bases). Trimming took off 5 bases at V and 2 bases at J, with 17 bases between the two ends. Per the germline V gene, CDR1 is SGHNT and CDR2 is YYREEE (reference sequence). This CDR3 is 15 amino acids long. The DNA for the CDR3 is TGTGCCAGCAGGAGCAGGGGGGCGTCCGCCTACGAGCAGTACTTC. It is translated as CASRSRGASAYEQYF.

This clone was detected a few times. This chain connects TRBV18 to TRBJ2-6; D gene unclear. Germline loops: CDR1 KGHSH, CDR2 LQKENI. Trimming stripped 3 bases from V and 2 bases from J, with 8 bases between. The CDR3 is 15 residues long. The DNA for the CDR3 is TGTGCCAGCTCACCGGGCGTGGCTGGGGCCAACGTCCTGACTTTC. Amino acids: CASSPGVAGANVLTF.

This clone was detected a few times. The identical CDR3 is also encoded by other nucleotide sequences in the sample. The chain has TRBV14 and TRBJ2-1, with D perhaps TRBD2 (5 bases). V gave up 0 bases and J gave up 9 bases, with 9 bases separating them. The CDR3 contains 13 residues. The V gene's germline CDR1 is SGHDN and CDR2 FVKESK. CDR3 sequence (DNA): TGTGCCAGCAGCCAAGATCTTCGGGGTGAGCAGTTCTTC. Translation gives CASSQDLRGEQFF.

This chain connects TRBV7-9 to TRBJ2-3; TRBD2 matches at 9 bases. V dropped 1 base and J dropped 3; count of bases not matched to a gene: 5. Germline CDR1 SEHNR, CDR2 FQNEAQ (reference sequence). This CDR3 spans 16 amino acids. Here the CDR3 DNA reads TGTGCCAGCAGCTTAGATGGTAGCGGGAGAACAGATACGCAGTATTTT. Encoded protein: CASSLDGSGRTDTQYF.

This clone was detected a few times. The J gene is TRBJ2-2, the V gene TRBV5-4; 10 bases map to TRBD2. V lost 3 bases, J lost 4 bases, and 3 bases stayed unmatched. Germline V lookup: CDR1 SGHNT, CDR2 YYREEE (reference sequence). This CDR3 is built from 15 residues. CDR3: CASSSSGSGTGELFF. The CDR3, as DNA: TGTGCCAGCAGCTCTAGCGGGAGCGGCACCGGGGAGCTGTTTTTT.

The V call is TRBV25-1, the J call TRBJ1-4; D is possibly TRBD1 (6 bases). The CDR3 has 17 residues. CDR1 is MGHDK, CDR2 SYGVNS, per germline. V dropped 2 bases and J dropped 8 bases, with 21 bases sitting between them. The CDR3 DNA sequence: TGTGCCAGCAGTGAACCGACAGGTACCGGTGTAGGGGAAAAACTGTTTTTT. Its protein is CASSEPTGTGVGEKLFF.

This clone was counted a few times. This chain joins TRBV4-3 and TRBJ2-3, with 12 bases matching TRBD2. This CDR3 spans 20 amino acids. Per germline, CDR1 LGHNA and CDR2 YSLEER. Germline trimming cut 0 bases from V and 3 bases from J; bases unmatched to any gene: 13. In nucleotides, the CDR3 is TGCGCCAGCAGCCAAGATCGCCGACTAGCGGGAGTTGGACGTACAGATACGCAGTATTTT. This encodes CASSQDRRLAGVGRTDTQYF.